This T cell receptor (beta chain) derives from a study of cytomegalovirus exposure and HLA in healthy donors. Per the germline V gene, CDR1 is SGDLS and CDR2 is YYNGEE. Trimming removed 1 base from V and 4 bases from J, with 11 bases in between. The CDR3 has 14 amino acids. The data were produced by immunoSEQ multiplex PCR, yet TCRdb's version contains in-frame clones alone and is incomplete. Of roughly 130,000 clones in the sample, approximately 91% were seen once. The material sequenced was PBMCs. V usage is TRBV9 and J usage is TRBJ1-2; TRBD1 is a possible D gene (6 bases). This sequence was found in a man in his thirties or forties in good health and CMV-seronegative. The CDR3 DNA is TGTGCCAGCAGCGTAACCGGACAGAGCTATGGCTACACCTTC. This gives the protein CASSVTGQSYGYTF.